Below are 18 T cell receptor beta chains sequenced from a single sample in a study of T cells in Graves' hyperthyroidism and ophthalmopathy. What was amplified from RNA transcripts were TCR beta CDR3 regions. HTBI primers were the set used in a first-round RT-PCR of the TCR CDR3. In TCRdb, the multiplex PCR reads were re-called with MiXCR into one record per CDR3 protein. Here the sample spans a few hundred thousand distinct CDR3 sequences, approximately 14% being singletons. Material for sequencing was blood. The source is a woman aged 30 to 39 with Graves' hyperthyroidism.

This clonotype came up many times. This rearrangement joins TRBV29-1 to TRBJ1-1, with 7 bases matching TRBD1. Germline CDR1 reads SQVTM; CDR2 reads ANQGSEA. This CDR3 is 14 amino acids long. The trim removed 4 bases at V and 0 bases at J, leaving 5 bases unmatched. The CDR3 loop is CSVVADRVNTEAFF. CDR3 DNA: TGCAGCGTTGTGGCCGACAGGGTGAACACTGAAGCTTTCTTT.

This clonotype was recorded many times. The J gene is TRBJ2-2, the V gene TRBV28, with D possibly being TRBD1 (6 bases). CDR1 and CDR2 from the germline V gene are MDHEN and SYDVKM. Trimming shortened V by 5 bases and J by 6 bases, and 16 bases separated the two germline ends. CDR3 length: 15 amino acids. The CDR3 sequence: CASSPTPAGAGELFF. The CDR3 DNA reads TGTGCCAGCAGTCCCACCCCCGCAGGGGCCGGGGAGCTGTTTTTT.

CDR3 sequence reads: CASSLVDGLADTQYF. The CDR3 bases are TGTGCCAGCAGCTTGGTCGACGGACTAGCAGATACGCAGTATTTT. V is TRBV11-2 and J is TRBJ2-3, with 7 bases matching TRBD2. The ends lost 3 bases at V and 4 bases at J; junction bases unmatched: 7. Germline values: CDR1 SGHAT, CDR2 FQNNGV. This CDR3 spans 15 amino acids.

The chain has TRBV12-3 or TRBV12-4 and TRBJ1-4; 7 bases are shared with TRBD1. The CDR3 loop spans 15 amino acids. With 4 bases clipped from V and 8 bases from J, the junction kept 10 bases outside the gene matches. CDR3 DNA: TGTGCCAGCAGTTCCCGGACAGGAGGTAACGAAAAACTGTTTTTT. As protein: CASSSRTGGNEKLFF.

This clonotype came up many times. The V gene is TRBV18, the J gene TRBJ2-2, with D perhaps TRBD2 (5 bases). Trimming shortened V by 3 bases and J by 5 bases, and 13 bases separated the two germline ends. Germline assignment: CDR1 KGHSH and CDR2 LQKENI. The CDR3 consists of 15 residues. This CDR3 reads CASSPQREQTGELFF. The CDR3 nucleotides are TGTGCCAGCTCACCGCAAAGGGAGCAGACCGGGGAGCTGTTTTTT.

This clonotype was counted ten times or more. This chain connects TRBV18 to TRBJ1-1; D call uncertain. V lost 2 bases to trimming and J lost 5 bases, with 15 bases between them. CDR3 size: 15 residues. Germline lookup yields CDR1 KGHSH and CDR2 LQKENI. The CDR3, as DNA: TGTGCCAGCTCACCATACGGGGAATCGGGAACTGAAGCTTTCTTT. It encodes CASSPYGESGTEAFF.

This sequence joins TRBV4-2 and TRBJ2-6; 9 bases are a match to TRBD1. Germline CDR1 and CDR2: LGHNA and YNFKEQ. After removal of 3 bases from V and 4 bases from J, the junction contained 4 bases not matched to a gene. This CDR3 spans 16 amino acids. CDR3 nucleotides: TGTGCCAGCAGCCACGACAGGGGGGACGGGGCCAACGTCCTGACTTTC. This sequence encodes CASSHDRGDGANVLTF.

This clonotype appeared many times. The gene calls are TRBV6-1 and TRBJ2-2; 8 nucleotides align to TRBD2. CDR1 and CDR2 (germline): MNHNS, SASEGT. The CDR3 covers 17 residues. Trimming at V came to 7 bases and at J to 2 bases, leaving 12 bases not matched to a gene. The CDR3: CASTRGTGGPNTGELFF. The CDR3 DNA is TGTGCCAGCACCCGGGGAACGGGAGGGCCCAACACCGGGGAGCTGTTTTTT.

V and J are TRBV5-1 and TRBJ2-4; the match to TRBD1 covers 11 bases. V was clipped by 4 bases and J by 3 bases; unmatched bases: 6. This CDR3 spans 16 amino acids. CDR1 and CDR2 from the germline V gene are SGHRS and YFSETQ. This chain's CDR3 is CASSRGTGGDKNIQYF. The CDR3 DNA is TGCGCCAGCAGCCGCGGGACAGGGGGAGACAAAAACATTCAGTACTTC.

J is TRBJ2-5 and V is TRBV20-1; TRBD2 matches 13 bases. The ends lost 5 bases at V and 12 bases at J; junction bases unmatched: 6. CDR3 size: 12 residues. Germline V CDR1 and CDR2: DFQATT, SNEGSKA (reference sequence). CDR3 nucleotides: TGCAGTGCTCCTGGACTAGCGGGAGTGGAGTACTTC. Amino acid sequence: CSAPGLAGVEYF.

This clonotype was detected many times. CDR3 sequence: CASSLAIGDLETQYF. CDR3 coding DNA: TGTGCCAGCAGCTTAGCCATTGGGGATCTAGAGACCCAGTACTTC. The chain joins TRBV11-2 to TRBJ2-5; D is undetermined. CDR1 is SGHAT and CDR2 is FQNNGV in the germline V gene. The CDR3 totals 15 residues. V was trimmed by 1 base and J by 4 bases, leaving 13 bases between them.

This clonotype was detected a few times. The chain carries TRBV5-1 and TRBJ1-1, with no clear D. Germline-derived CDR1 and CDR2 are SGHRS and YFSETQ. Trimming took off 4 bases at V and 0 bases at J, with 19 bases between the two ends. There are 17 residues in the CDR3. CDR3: CASSLLPMVGMNTEAFF. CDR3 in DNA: TGCGCCAGCAGCCTACTCCCAATGGTGGGGATGAACACTGAAGCTTTCTTT.

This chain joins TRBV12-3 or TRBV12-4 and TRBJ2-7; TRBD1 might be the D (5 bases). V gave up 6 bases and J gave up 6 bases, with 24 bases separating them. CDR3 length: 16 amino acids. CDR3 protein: CASSQFLSNRHCEQYF. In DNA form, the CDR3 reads TGTGCCAGCAGCCAATTCCTTTCGAACAGGCATTGCGAGCAGTACTTC.

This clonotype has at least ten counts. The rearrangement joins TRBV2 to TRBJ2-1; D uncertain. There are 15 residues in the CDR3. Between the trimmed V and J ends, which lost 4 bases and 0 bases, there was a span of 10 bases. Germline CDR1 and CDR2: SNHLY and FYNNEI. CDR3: CASSGGSSSYNEQFF. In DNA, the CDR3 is TGTGCCAGCAGTGGCGGTTCCAGCTCCTACAATGAGCAGTTCTTC. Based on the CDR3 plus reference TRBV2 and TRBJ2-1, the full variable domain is EPEVTQTPSHQVTQMGQEVILRCVPISNHLYFYWYRQILGQKVEFLVSFYNNEISEKSEIFDDQFSVERPDGSNFTLKIRSTKLEDSAMYFCASSGGSSSYNEQFFGPGTRLTVL.

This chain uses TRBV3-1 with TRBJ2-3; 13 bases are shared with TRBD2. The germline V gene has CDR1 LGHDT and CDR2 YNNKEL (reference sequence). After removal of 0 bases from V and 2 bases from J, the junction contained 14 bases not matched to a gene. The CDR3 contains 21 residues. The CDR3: CASSQDQLAGGPGDNTDTQYF. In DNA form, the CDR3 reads TGTGCCAGCAGCCAAGATCAACTAGCGGGAGGGCCAGGTGACAACACAGATACGCAGTATTTT.

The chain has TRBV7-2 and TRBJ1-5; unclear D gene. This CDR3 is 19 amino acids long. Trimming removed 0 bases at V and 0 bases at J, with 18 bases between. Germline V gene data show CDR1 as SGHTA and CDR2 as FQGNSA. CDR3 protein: CASSLAGRLDDYSNQPQHF. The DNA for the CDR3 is TGTGCCAGCAGCTTAGCGGGCAGGTTAGACGACTATAGCAATCAGCCCCAGCATTTT.

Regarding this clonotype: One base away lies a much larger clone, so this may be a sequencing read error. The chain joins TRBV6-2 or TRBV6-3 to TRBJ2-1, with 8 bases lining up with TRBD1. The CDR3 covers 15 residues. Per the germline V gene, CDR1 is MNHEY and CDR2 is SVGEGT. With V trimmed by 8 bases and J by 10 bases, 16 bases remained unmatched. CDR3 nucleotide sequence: TGTGCCAGCTCAATTGACAGGGGAATGCCCTACGAGCAGTTCTTC. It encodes CASSIDRGMPYEQFF.

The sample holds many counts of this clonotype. The CDR3 sequence: CSGQGDWGEAFF. The CDR3 bases are TGCAGTGGGCAGGGAGATTGGGGTGAAGCTTTCTTT. This chain joins TRBV20-1 and TRBJ1-1, with D tentatively TRBD1 (5 bases). V dropped 7 bases and J dropped 7 bases, with 16 bases sitting between them. Germline CDR1 reads DFQATT; CDR2 reads SNEGSKA (reference sequence). The CDR3 spans 12 residues.